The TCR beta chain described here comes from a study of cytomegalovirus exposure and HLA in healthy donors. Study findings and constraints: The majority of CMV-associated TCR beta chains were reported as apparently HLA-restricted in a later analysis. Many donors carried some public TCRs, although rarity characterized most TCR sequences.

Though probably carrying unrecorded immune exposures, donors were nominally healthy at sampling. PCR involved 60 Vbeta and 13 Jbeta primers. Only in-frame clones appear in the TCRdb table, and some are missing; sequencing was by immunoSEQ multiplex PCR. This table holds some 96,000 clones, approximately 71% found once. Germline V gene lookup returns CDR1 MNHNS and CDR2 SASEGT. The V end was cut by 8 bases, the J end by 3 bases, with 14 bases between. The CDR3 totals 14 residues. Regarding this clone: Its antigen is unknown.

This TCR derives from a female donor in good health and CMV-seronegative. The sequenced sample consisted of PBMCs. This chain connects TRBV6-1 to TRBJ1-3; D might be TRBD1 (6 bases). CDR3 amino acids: CASLTGGIGNTIYF. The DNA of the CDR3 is TGTGCCAGCCTCACGGGGGGCATTGGAAACACCATATATTTT.